The TCR beta chain described here comes from a study of radiation and T cells in renal cell carcinoma. Repertoires were generated with immunoSEQ multiplex PCR, while TCRdb's copy carries only in-frame clones and drops some. The data contain about 26,000 clones, roughly 80% of them singletons. Time point denoted: blood 2 weeks post-SBRT. The treatment denotes: 15 Gy SBRT to primary tumor, nephrectomy 4 weeks later. CDR1 and CDR2 (germline): SNHLY, FYNNEI. V shed 10 bases and J shed 5 bases, with 21 bases lying between them. The CDR3 is 15 amino acids. This chain uses TRBV2 with TRBJ2-4, with no clear D. This sample comprised blood, obtained from a patient whose treatment included radiotherapy and nephrectomy. This clonotype originated in a man aged 60 to 75 with renal cell carcinoma. The CDR3 nucleotides are TGTGCCACCAACCCTACCGGGTTAAGCCAAAACATTCAGTACTTC. Translation gives CATNPTGLSQNIQYF.